A selection of T cell receptor beta chains follows, all from one sample in a study of T cell responses to AZD1222 COVID-19 vaccine. Assay used: immunoSEQ multiplex PCR; TCRdb lists only in-frame clones, some missing. This sample has some 150,000 clones, with 89% found just once. The source material was peripheral blood, sampled 28 days after the second AZD1222 dose. Receptors originate from an adult who received the AZD1222 COVID-19 vaccine. Each CDR3 is given with its conserved first and last residue. Fields, in order: J gene, clone size, V gene, D gene, CDR3 DNA, CDR3 protein. D genes are given only for firm matches. Clone size is shown for a subset of rows, as once, few, many or a class of expanded clone.

j_gene: TRBJ1-1
abundance: .
v_gene: TRBV7-3
d_gene: .
CDR3nt: TGTGCCAGCTCTCCCGGGTCAGGCGGCACTGAAGCTTTCTTT
CDR3aa: CASSPGSGGTEAFF

j_gene: TRBJ1-5
abundance: .
v_gene: TRBV28
d_gene: .
CDR3nt: TGTGCCAGCAGTTTATCACAGGGCAGAAATCAGCCCCAGCATTTT
CDR3aa: CASSLSQGRNQPQHF

j_gene: TRBJ2-3
abundance: .
v_gene: TRBV6-2/TRBV6-3
d_gene: TRBD2
CDR3nt: TGTGCCAGCAGCTCGGGACTAGCGGGCCCCGATACGCAGTATTTT
CDR3aa: CASSSGLAGPDTQYF

j_gene: TRBJ2-2
abundance: .
v_gene: TRBV15
d_gene: .
CDR3nt: TGTGCCACCAGGGTAGACAGGAACACCGGGGAGCTGTTTTTT
CDR3aa: CATRVDRNTGELFF

j_gene: TRBJ2-1
abundance: .
v_gene: TRBV19
d_gene: TRBD1
CDR3nt: TGTGCCAGTAGTATAACGGGACAGGCTTACAATGAGCAGTTCTTC
CDR3aa: CASSITGQAYNEQFF

j_gene: TRBJ2-3
abundance: .
v_gene: TRBV7-3
d_gene: .
CDR3nt: TGTGCCAGCAGCTTACAGGACGCAGATACGCAGTATTTT
CDR3aa: CASSLQDADTQYF

j_gene: TRBJ2-1
abundance: once
v_gene: TRBV18
d_gene: TRBD1
CDR3nt: TGTGCCAGCTCACCAGACAGGGGGCGAGCTGAGCAGTTCTTC
CDR3aa: CASSPDRGRAEQFF

j_gene: TRBJ1-3
abundance: .
v_gene: TRBV11-2
d_gene: .
CDR3nt: TGTGCCAGCATCAGTGAAGACACCATATATTTT
CDR3aa: CASISEDTIYF

j_gene: TRBJ1-6
abundance: .
v_gene: TRBV9
d_gene: .
CDR3nt: TGTGCCAGCAGCCCCTCGGTTGTTTATAATTCACCCCTCCACTTT
CDR3aa: CASSPSVVYNSPLHF

j_gene: TRBJ1-2
abundance: .
v_gene: TRBV7-2
d_gene: .
CDR3nt: TGTGCCAGCAGCTTAGGGGGCGCCCTATATGGCTACACCTTC
CDR3aa: CASSLGGALYGYTF

j_gene: TRBJ1-1
abundance: .
v_gene: TRBV28
d_gene: .
CDR3nt: TGTGCCAGCAGTTTAACCACTGAAGCTTTCTTT
CDR3aa: CASSLTTEAFF

j_gene: TRBJ2-1
abundance: once
v_gene: TRBV7-3
d_gene: TRBD2
CDR3nt: TGTGCCAGCAGCTTATCTGCTAGCGGGAGGTACAATGAGCAGTTCTTC
CDR3aa: CASSLSASGRYNEQFF

j_gene: TRBJ2-1
abundance: .
v_gene: TRBV28
d_gene: TRBD2
CDR3nt: TGTGCCAGCAGCCCGGATGGACTAGCGGGAGGTTTAGGGCAGTTCTTC
CDR3aa: CASSPDGLAGGLGQFF

j_gene: TRBJ1-2
abundance: .
v_gene: TRBV19
d_gene: .
CDR3nt: TGTGCCAGTAGTCTGGGGCGCGACTATGGCTACACCTTC
CDR3aa: CASSLGRDYGYTF

j_gene: TRBJ2-5
abundance: .
v_gene: TRBV5-6
d_gene: TRBD1
CDR3nt: TGTGCCAGCGAGACCGGGACAGCTGAGACCCAGTACTTC
CDR3aa: CASETGTAETQYF

j_gene: TRBJ2-3
abundance: once
v_gene: TRBV4-3
d_gene: .
CDR3nt: TGCGCCAGCAGCCAAGGACTAGCAGATACGCAGTATTTT
CDR3aa: CASSQGLADTQYF

j_gene: TRBJ2-7
abundance: .
v_gene: TRBV5-1
d_gene: .
CDR3nt: TGCGCCAGCAGCTTAGCAGACGCGAAGGACGAGCAGTACTTC
CDR3aa: CASSLADAKDEQYF

j_gene: TRBJ1-1
abundance: .
v_gene: TRBV18
d_gene: TRBD1
CDR3nt: TGTGCCAGCTCACCTACTAAGGACAGGGGAACTGAAGCTTTCTTT
CDR3aa: CASSPTKDRGTEAFF

j_gene: TRBJ1-5
abundance: once
v_gene: TRBV7-9
d_gene: .
CDR3nt: TGTGCCAGCAGCTTGGAATCAGGTGATCAGCCCCAGCATTTT
CDR3aa: CASSLESGDQPQHF

j_gene: TRBJ2-6
abundance: .
v_gene: TRBV7-3
d_gene: TRBD1
CDR3nt: TGTGCCAGCAGCTCTTGGACAGGGGGCGTAGCTGGGGCCAACGTCCTGACTTTC
CDR3aa: CASSSWTGGVAGANVLTF

j_gene: TRBJ2-2
abundance: .
v_gene: TRBV5-6
d_gene: TRBD2
CDR3nt: TGTGCCAGCAGCTTGGCACTAGCGGGGCTCACCGGGGAGCTGTTTTTT
CDR3aa: CASSLALAGLTGELFF

j_gene: TRBJ2-1
abundance: .
v_gene: TRBV19
d_gene: .
CDR3nt: TGTGCCAGTAGACGAATGGGTGATGAGCAGTTCTTC
CDR3aa: CASRRMGDEQFF

j_gene: TRBJ1-2
abundance: few
v_gene: TRBV9
d_gene: TRBD1
CDR3nt: TGTGCCAGCAGCCCCCAGACAGGGGGAGTGGGGGGCTACACCTTC
CDR3aa: CASSPQTGGVGGYTF

j_gene: TRBJ2-2
abundance: .
v_gene: TRBV27
d_gene: .
CDR3nt: TGTGCCAGCAGTGTTGAGGCCGGGGAGCTGTTTTTT
CDR3aa: CASSVEAGELFF

j_gene: TRBJ1-3
abundance: .
v_gene: TRBV7-2
d_gene: .
CDR3nt: TGTGCCAGCAGCTTAGCAGGGCTCTCTGGAAACACCATATATTTT
CDR3aa: CASSLAGLSGNTIYF

j_gene: TRBJ2-7
abundance: .
v_gene: TRBV7-2
d_gene: TRBD1
CDR3nt: TGTGCCAGCAGCCCTTACCTGTATGGGACAGGCGGCCTTCGGGACGAGCAGTACTTC
CDR3aa: CASSPYLYGTGGLRDEQYF

j_gene: TRBJ2-7
abundance: .
v_gene: TRBV15
d_gene: TRBD2
CDR3nt: TGTGCCACCAGCAGAGATTCTTGGCTAGCGGGAGGATACGAGCAGTACTTC
CDR3aa: CATSRDSWLAGGYEQYF

j_gene: TRBJ2-1
abundance: .
v_gene: TRBV24-1
d_gene: .
CDR3nt: TGTGCCACCAGTGGAACTCGGGCATACAATGAGCAGTTCTTC
CDR3aa: CATSGTRAYNEQFF